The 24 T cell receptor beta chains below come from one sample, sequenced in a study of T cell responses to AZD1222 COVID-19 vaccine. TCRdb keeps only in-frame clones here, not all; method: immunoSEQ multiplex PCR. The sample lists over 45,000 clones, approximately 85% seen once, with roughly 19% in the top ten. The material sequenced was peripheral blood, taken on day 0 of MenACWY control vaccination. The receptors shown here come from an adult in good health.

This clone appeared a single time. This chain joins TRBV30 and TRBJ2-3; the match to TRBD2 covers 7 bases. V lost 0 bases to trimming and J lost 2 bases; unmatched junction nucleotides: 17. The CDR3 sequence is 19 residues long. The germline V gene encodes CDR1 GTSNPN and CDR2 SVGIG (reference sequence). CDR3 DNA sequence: TGTGCCTGGAGTGTAAGGTACGGGGCTAGCGGAACTCCCACAGATACGCAGTATTTT. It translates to CAWSVRYGASGTPTDTQYF.

CDR3 bases: TGTGCCAGCAGCCCGGACAGGGAACGGGACATTCAGTACTTC. Its protein is CASSPDRERDIQYF. The V gene is TRBV5-4, the J gene TRBJ2-4; 8 bases map to TRBD1. The germline V gene has CDR1 SGHNT and CDR2 YYREEE (reference sequence). The CDR3 has 14 amino acids. V lost 4 bases and J lost 8; bases outside the gene matches: 8.

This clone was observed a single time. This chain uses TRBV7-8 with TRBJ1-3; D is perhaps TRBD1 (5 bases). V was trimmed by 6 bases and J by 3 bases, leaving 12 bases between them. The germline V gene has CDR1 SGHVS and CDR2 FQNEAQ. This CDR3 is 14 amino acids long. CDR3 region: CASSDDSVGNTIYF. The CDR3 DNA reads TGTGCCAGCAGTGATGACAGTGTTGGAAACACCATATATTTT.

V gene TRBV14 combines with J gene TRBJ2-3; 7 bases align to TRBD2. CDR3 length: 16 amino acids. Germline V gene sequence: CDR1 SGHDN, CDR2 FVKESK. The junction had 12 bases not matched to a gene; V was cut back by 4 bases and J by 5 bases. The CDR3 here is CASSRNSGYMGDTQYF. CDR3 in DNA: TGTGCCAGCAGCCGAAATAGCGGGTACATGGGAGATACGCAGTATTTT.

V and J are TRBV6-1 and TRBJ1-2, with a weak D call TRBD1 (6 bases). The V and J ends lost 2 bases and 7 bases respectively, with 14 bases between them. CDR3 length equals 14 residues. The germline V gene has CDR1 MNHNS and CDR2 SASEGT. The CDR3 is CASSEWEQGIGYTF. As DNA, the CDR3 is TGTGCCAGCAGTGAATGGGAACAGGGCATTGGCTACACCTTC.

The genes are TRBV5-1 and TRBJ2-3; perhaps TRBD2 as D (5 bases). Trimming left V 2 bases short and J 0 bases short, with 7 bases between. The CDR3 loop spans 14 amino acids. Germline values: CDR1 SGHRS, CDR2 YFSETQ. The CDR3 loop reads CASSFGESTDTQYF. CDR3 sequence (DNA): TGCGCCAGCAGCTTCGGGGAGAGCACAGATACGCAGTATTTT.

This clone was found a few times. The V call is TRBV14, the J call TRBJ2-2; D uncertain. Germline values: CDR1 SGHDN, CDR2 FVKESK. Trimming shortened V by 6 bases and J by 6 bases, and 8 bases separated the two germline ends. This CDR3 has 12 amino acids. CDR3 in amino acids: CASSGEAGELFF. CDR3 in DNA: TGTGCCAGCAGTGGAGAGGCCGGGGAGCTGTTTTTT.

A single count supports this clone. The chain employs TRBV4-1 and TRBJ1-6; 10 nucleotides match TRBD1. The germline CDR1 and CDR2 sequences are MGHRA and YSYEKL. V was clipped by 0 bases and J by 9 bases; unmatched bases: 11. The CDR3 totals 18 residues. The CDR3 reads CASSQDPAAGTGVSPLHF. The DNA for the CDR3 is TGCGCCAGCAGCCAAGATCCCGCAGCCGGGACAGGGGTTTCACCCCTCCACTTT.

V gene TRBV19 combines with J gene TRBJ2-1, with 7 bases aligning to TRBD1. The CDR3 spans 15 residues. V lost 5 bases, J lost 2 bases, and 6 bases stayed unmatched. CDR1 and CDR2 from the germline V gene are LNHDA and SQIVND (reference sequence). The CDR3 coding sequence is TGTGCCAGTAGTGCATCCGGGACAGCCTACAATGAGCAGTTCTTC. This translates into CASSASGTAYNEQFF.

The CDR3 protein is CASSAFDRGLIQSTDTQYF. In DNA, the CDR3 is TGTGCCAGCAGCGCCTTCGACAGGGGGCTCATCCAAAGCACAGATACGCAGTATTTT. The chain is built from TRBV9 and TRBJ2-3; 10 bases agree with TRBD1. V dropped 3 bases and J dropped 0; count of bases not matched to a gene: 13. The CDR3 is 19 amino acids. CDR1 and CDR2 from the germline V gene are SGDLS and YYNGEE.

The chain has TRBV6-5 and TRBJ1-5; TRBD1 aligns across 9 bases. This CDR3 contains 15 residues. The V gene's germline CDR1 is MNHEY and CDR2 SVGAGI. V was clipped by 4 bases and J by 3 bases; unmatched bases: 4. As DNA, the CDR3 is TGTGCCAGCAGTTTCGGGACAGGGTTCAATCAGCCCCAGCATTTT. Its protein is CASSFGTGFNQPQHF.

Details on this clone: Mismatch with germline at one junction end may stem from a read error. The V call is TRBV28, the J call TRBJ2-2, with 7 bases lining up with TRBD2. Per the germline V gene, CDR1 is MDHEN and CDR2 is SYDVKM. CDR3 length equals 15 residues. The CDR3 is CAGSYGTTYTGELFF. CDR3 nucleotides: TGTGCCGGCAGTTACGGGACTACCTACACCGGGGAGCTGTTTTTT.

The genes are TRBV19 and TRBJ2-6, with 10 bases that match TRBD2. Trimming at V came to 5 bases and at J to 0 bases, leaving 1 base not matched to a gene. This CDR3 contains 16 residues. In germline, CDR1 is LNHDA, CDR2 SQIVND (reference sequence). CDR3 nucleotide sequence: TGTGCCAGTAGTGGACTAGCGGTCTCTGGGGCCAACGTCCTGACTTTC. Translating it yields CASSGLAVSGANVLTF.

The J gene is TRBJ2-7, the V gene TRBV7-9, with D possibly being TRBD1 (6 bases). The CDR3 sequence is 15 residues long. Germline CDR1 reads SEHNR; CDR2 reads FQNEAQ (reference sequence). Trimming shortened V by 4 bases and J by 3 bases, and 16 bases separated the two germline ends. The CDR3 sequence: CASSYRETQDYEQYF. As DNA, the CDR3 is TGTGCCAGCAGCTACAGGGAAACCCAGGACTACGAGCAGTACTTC.

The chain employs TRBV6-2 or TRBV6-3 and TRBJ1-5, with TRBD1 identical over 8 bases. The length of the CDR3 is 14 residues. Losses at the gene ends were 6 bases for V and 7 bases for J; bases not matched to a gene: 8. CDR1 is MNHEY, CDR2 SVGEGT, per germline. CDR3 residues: CASSPQGGAQPQHF. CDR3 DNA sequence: TGTGCCAGCAGCCCACAGGGGGGGGCACAGCCCCAGCATTTT.

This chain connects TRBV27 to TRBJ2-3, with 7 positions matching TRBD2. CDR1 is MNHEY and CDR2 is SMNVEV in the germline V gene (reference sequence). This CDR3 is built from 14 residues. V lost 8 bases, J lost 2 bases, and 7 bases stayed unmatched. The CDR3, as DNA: TGTGCCAGCTCTCGAGCGGGGTACACAGATACGCAGTATTTT. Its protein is CASSRAGYTDTQYF.

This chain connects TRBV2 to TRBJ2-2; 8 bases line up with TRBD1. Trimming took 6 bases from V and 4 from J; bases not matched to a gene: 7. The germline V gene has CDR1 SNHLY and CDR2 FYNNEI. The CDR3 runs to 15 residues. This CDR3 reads CASRLGQGLTGELFF. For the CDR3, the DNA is TGTGCCAGCAGGTTAGGACAGGGACTCACCGGGGAGCTGTTTTTT.

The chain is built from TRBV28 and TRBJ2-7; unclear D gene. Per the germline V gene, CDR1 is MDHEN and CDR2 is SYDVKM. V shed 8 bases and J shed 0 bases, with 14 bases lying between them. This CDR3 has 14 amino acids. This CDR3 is CASQLKLSSYEQYF. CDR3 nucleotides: TGTGCCAGCCAACTCAAGTTGTCCTCCTACGAGCAGTACTTC.

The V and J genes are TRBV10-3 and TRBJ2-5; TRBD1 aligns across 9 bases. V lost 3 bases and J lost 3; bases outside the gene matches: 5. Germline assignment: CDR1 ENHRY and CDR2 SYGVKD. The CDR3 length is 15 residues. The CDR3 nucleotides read TGTGCCATCAGTGACTTTGGGACAGGGAAAGAGACCCAGTACTTC. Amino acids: CAISDFGTGKETQYF.

Here the CDR3 reads CAISGGQGETEAFF. Written as DNA, the CDR3 is TGTGCCATCAGTGGGGGACAGGGGGAGACTGAAGCTTTCTTT. This rearrangement joins TRBV10-3 to TRBJ1-1, with 11 positions matching TRBD1. Germline CDR1 and CDR2: ENHRY and SYGVKD. The junction had 3 bases not matched to a gene; V was cut back by 4 bases and J by 5 bases. CDR3 length: 14 residues.

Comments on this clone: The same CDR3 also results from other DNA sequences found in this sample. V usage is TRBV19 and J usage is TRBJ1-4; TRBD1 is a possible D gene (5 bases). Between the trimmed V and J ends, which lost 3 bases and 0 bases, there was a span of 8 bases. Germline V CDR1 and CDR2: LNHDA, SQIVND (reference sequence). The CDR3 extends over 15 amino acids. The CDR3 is CASSIGGTTNEKLFF. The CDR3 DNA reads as TGTGCCAGTAGTATCGGGGGTACAACTAATGAAAAACTGTTTTTT.

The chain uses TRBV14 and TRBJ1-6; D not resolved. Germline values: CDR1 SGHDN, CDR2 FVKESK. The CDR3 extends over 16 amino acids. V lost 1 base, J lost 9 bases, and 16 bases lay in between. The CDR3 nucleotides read TGTGCCAGCAGCCAAGGAGGAGGCAGAATTAGTTCACCCCTCCACTTT. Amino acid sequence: CASSQGGGRISSPLHF.

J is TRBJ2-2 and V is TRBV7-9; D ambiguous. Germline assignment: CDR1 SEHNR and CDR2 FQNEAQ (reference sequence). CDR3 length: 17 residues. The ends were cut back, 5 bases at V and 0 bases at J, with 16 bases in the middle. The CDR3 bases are TGTGCCAGCAGCCTACCTAGACACCTTTCGAACACCGGGGAGCTGTTTTTT. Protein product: CASSLPRHLSNTGELFF.

CDR3 sequence reads: CASSSGVIAELRSTDTQYF. The CDR3 bases are TGTGCCAGCAGCTCCGGGGTAATAGCGGAGCTCCGGAGCACAGATACGCAGTATTTT. The V call is TRBV5-5, the J call TRBJ2-3; maybe TRBD2 (6 bases). The V end lost 3 bases, the J end lost 0 bases, and 23 bases lay between the germline ends. This CDR3 spans 19 amino acids. Germline V gene lookup returns CDR1 SGHKS and CDR2 YYEKEE (reference sequence).